Presented here are 16 T cell receptor beta chains from one specimen sequenced in a study of technical replicates of blood from a few donors. The table came from immunoSEQ multiplex PCR; TCRdb's copy has only in-frame clones and leaves some out. The data hold 80,000 to 95,000 clones, with 90% to 95% observed a single time. The source material was T cells isolated from PBMCs. These receptors were collected from a human donor in good health.

This CDR3 is CSVESTPDGLTDTQYF. Here the CDR3 DNA reads TGCAGCGTTGAATCGACGCCGGACGGACTCACAGATACGCAGTATTTT. V gene TRBV29-1 combines with J gene TRBJ2-3, with D perhaps TRBD2 (5 bases). Deletions cut 2 bases from V and 2 bases from J, with 17 bases between. The CDR3 extends over 16 amino acids. The germline CDR1 and CDR2 sequences are SQVTM and ANQGSEA.

Written as DNA, the CDR3 is TGCGCCAGCGGAAAAGAGTGGCGGGAGGGACTGAGGTCCTACGAGCAGTACTTC. It is translated as CASGKEWREGLRSYEQYF. The chain combines TRBV5-1 with TRBJ2-7; 9 positions agree with TRBD2. In germline, CDR1 is SGHRS, CDR2 YFSETQ. This CDR3 has 18 residues. Trimming removed 7 bases from V and 1 base from J; junction bases left unmatched: 18.

The chain carries TRBV7-9 and TRBJ2-1; D might be TRBD2 (6 bases). Trimming took 1 base from V and 7 from J, leaving 8 bases between them. Germline lookup yields CDR1 SEHNR and CDR2 FQNEAQ (reference sequence). This CDR3 is built from 13 residues. This chain's CDR3 is CASSLDGGNEQFF. The CDR3 nucleotides are TGTGCCAGCAGCTTAGATGGGGGGAATGAGCAGTTCTTC.

The chain combines TRBV5-8 with TRBJ2-7; D gene unclear. Germline assignment: CDR1 SGHTS and CDR2 YDEGEE. Trimming cost V 0 bases and J 3 bases, with 13 bases left between them. The CDR3 runs to 15 residues. CDR3 DNA sequence: TGTGCCAGCAGCTTGGAGTTAGGTAACAGCTACGAGCAGTACTTC. It codes for CASSLELGNSYEQYF.

The gene calls are TRBV28 and TRBJ2-7; 8 bases match TRBD1. Germline values: CDR1 MDHEN, CDR2 SYDVKM. This CDR3 comprises 12 residues. CDR3 sequence (DNA): TGTGTCTCGGGCAGGGGGCTTGGCGAGCAGTACTTC. The encoded protein is CVSGRGLGEQYF.

The chain carries TRBV27 and TRBJ2-1; perhaps TRBD2 as D (6 bases). Trimming shortened V by 9 bases and J by 3 bases, and 24 bases separated the two germline ends. The CDR3 spans 17 residues. Germline assignment: CDR1 MNHEY and CDR2 SMNVEV (reference sequence). The CDR3 here is CASYSGASLGDYNEQFF. The CDR3 coding sequence is TGTGCCAGTTATAGCGGAGCGTCTCTCGGGGACTACAATGAGCAGTTCTTC.

This clone was seen once. The rearrangement joins TRBV5-1 to TRBJ1-5; unclear D gene. Germline lookup yields CDR1 SGHRS and CDR2 YFSETQ. V was shortened by 2 bases and J by 3 bases, with 15 bases between the two germline ends. The CDR3 is 16 amino acids. CDR3 in amino acids: CASSFRGRVDNQPQHF. For the CDR3, the DNA is TGCGCCAGCAGCTTTCGCGGGCGCGTAGACAATCAGCCCCAGCATTTT.

The genes are TRBV6-5 and TRBJ2-2, with a tentative D call TRBD1 (5 bases). Looked up from germline, CDR1 is MNHEY and CDR2 is SVGAGI. The CDR3 runs 14 residues. The germline V and J ends were trimmed by 5 bases and 0 bases, with 7 bases remaining between them. This chain's CDR3 is CASSPRANTGELFF. The CDR3 DNA is TGTGCCAGCAGTCCCAGGGCGAACACCGGGGAGCTGTTTTTT.

This chain connects TRBV21-1 to TRBJ1-1. TRBV21-1 is given as a pseudogene. The CDR3 is 16 residues long. The CDR3 loop reads CASRVRDTETGTEAFF. In DNA form, the CDR3 reads TGTGCCAGCAGGGTTCGTGACACCGAAACGGGGACTGAAGCTTTCTTT.

The rearrangement links TRBV27 to TRBJ2-7; 8 nucleotides agree with TRBD1. J was trimmed by 7 bases and V by 7 bases; bases with no gene match: 6. The V gene's germline CDR1 is MNHEY and CDR2 SMNVEV (reference sequence). The CDR3 contains 12 residues. For the CDR3, the DNA is TGTGCCAGCAACGACAGGGGCTGGGAGCAGTACTTC. It encodes CASNDRGWEQYF.

The V gene is TRBV6-5, the J gene TRBJ2-1; possible D gene TRBD1, 5 bases. The CDR3 runs to 13 residues. Germline values: CDR1 MNHEY, CDR2 SVGAGI. Trimming pared 2 bases from V and 7 bases from J, leaving 9 bases between. The CDR3 loop reads CASSYRQGNEQFF. Here the CDR3 DNA reads TGTGCCAGCAGTTACCGGCAGGGAAATGAGCAGTTCTTC.

The chain links TRBV6-6 to TRBJ2-1; 10 bases align to TRBD2. The V segment lost 8 bases and the J segment 0 bases; nucleotides outside the gene matches: 7. Germline assignment: CDR1 MNHNY and CDR2 SVGAGI (reference sequence). This CDR3 has 16 amino acids. CDR3 coding DNA: TGTGCCAGCCTCGGACCTAGCGGGAGCTCCTACAATGAGCAGTTCTTC. It yields the protein CASLGPSGSSYNEQFF.

The chain joins TRBV28 to TRBJ2-3; TRBD2 matches at 11 bases. The ends lost 6 bases at V and 1 base at J; junction bases unmatched: 3. CDR3 size: 15 residues. Germline lookup yields CDR1 MDHEN and CDR2 SYDVKM. The chain's CDR3 is CASSQTSGGTDTQYF. DNA of the CDR3: TGTGCCAGCAGCCAGACTAGCGGGGGCACAGATACGCAGTATTTT.

CDR3 residues: CASSEEADRWKYF. The CDR3 region has the DNA TGTGCCAGCAGTGAAGAGGCGGACAGATGGAAGTACTTC. The chain employs TRBV6-1 and TRBJ2-7, with D possibly being TRBD1 (6 bases). The CDR3 sequence is 13 residues long. Per germline, CDR1 MNHNS and CDR2 SASEGT. Deletions cut 1 base from V and 11 bases from J, with 15 bases between.

J is TRBJ1-5 and V is TRBV27; 9 bases are shared with TRBD1. V was clipped by 2 bases and J by 3 bases; unmatched bases: 2. The germline CDR1 and CDR2 sequences are MNHEY and SMNVEV (reference sequence). This CDR3 has 15 amino acids. CDR3 residues: CASSLGTGFNQPQHF. The CDR3, as DNA: TGTGCCAGCAGTTTAGGGACAGGGTTCAATCAGCCCCAGCATTTT.

This chain joins TRBV5-6 and TRBJ2-2; a possible D gene is TRBD2 (6 bases). Between the trimmed V and J ends, which lost 0 bases and 4 bases, there was a span of 10 bases. CDR3 length: 15 residues. From germline, CDR1 is SGHDT and CDR2 YYEEEE. The CDR3 DNA is TGTGCCAGCAGCTTGGGGGCGGGATCCACCGGGGAGCTGTTTTTT. Translation: CASSLGAGSTGELFF.